This T cell receptor beta chain originates from a study of T cell responses to AZD1222 COVID-19 vaccine. Study findings and constraints: There were mostly white British donors and more females than males, and clonal diversity was possibly underestimated. Only a handful of people who got AZD1222 tested seropositive at baseline.

On this clone: As yet, its antigen is unknown.

Germline-derived CDR1 and CDR2 are MNHEY and SVGAGI. This CDR3 is 14 amino acids long. V lost 7 bases, J lost 4 bases, and 8 bases stayed unmatched. TCRdb keeps only in-frame clones here, not all; method: immunoSEQ multiplex PCR. In the table there are 59,000 or so clones, roughly 80% of which are singletons. The sequence was obtained from an adult in good health. V usage is TRBV6-5 and J usage is TRBJ2-7; 9 bases map to TRBD1. The sample was peripheral blood, taken on day 0 of AZD1222 vaccination. The CDR3 reads CASTGDRVLYEQYF. CDR3 coding DNA: TGTGCCAGCACCGGGGACAGGGTCCTGTACGAGCAGTACTTC.